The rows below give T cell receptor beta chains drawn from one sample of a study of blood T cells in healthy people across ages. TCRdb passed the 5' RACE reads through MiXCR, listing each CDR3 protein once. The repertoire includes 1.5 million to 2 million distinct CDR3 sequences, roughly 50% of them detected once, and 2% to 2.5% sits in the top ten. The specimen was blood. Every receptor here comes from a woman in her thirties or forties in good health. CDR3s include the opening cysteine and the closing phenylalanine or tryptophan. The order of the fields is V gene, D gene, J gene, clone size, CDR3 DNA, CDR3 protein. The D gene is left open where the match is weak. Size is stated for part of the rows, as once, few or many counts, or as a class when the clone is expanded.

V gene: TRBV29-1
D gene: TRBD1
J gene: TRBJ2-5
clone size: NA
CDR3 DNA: TGCAGCGTTGAACGGGGACAGGAGGTAAAAGAGACCCGGTACTTC
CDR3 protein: CSVERGQEVKETRYF

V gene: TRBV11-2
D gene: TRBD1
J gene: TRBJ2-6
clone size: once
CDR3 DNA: TGTGCCAGCAGCTGGGACAGGGGCCCGTCTGGGGCCAACGTCCTGACTTTC
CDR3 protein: CASSWDRGPSGANVLTF

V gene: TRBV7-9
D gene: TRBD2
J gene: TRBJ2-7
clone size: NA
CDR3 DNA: TGTGCCGCCGGCGGGGGGGTGGTCGAGCAGTACTTC
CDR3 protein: CAAGGGVVEQYF

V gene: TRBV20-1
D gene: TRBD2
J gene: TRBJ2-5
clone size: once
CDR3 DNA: TGCAGTGCTAGGGAGGTATCGCGGGAGCAGTACTTC
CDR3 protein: CSAREVSREQYF

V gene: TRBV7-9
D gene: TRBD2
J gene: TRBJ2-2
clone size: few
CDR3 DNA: TGTGCCAGCAGGACTAGCGGGGGGGCGAACACCGGGGAGCTGTTTTTT
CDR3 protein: CASRTSGGANTGELFF

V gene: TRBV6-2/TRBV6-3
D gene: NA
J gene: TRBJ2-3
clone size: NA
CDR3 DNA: TGTGCCAGCAGTGTTACAGTCCAGGGGCAACGCACAGATACGCAGTATTTT
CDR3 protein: CASSVTVQGQRTDTQYF

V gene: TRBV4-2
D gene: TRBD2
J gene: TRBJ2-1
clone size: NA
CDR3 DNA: TGTGCCTGCAGCCAAGAAGCCCTGAGCGGGGGACCCAACCTTTACAATGAGCAGTTCTTC
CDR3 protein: CACSQEALSGGPNLYNEQFF

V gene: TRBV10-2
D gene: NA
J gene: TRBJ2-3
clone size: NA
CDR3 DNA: TGCGCCAGCAGTGACAGGAGTCCTAGCACAGATACGCAGTATTTT
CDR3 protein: CASSDRSPSTDTQYF

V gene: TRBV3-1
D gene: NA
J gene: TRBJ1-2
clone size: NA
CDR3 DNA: TGTGCCAGCAGCCAAAGATACAGGCGGGATAACTATGGCTACACCTTC
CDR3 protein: CASSQRYRRDNYGYTF

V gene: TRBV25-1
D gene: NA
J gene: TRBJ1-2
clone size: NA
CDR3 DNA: TGTGCCAGCAGTGAAGGGCAGGGTGCCGCCCTTAACTATGGCTACACCTTC
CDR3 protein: CASSEGQGAALNYGYTF

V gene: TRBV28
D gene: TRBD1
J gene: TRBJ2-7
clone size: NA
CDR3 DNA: TGTGCCAGCAGTCGGTCCGGGACAGGGGTGAACTACGAGCAGTACTTC
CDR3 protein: CASSRSGTGVNYEQYF

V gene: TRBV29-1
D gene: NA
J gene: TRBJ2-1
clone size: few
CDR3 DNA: TGCAGCGCTGAAGGTACTGCCTACAATGAGCAGTTCTTC
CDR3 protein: CSAEGTAYNEQFF

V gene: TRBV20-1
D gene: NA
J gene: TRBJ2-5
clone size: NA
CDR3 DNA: TGCAGTGCTAGACCTGGCGGCAGTTTTCAAGAGACCCAGTACTTC
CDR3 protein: CSARPGGSFQETQYF

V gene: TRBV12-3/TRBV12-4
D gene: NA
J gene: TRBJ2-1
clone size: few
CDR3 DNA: TGTGCCAGCAGTTTTCTACATGAGCAGTTCTTC
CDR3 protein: CASSFLHEQFF

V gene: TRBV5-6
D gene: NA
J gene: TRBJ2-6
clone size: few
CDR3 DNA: TGTGCCAGCAGCCTGCAGCCCTCTGGGGCCAACGTCCTGACTTTC
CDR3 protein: CASSLQPSGANVLTF